What follows are 13 T cell receptor beta chains derived from one specimen sequenced in a study of early T cells in non-severe SARS-CoV-2 infection. Each CDR3 protein gets one entry after TCRdb re-called the 5' RACE reads with MiXCR. This table has about 110,000 distinct CDR3 sequences, about 12% appearing once. The sequencing here drew on whole blood, taken at baseline. These receptors were taken from an adult who was a healthcare worker with PCR-confirmed SARS-CoV-2 infection or an uninfected control (not recorded which).

The chain employs TRBV6-6 and TRBJ2-7; 7 bases agree with TRBD1. With 11 bases clipped from V and 1 base from J, the junction kept 8 bases outside the gene matches. The CDR3 runs to 13 residues. Looked up from germline, CDR1 is MNHNY and CDR2 is SVGAGI (reference sequence). CDR3 residues: CASRQGRSYEQYF. As DNA, the CDR3 is TGTGCCTCCCGACAGGGAAGATCCTACGAGCAGTACTTC.

The chain recombines TRBV6-6 with TRBJ1-6, with 8 bases lining up with TRBD1. The CDR3 sequence is 14 residues long. J was trimmed by 10 bases and V by 10 bases; bases with no gene match: 12. Germline assignment: CDR1 MNHNY and CDR2 SVGAGI (reference sequence). This chain's CDR3 is CATSPGQDLSPLHF. The CDR3 DNA reads TGTGCCACCTCCCCGGGACAGGACCTCTCACCCCTCCACTTT.

This chain connects TRBV20-1 to TRBJ2-2, with 9 nucleotides matching TRBD2. Germline V gene lookup returns CDR1 DFQATT and CDR2 SNEGSKA (reference sequence). This CDR3 is built from 15 residues. V gave up 0 bases and J gave up 7 bases; unmatched junction bases: 6. CDR3 sequence reads: CSARDSGGASGELFF. CDR3 DNA sequence: TGCAGTGCTAGAGATAGCGGGGGCGCGAGCGGGGAGCTGTTTTTT.

This clonotype was found a few times. V is TRBV30 and J is TRBJ2-3; the D gene could be TRBD1 or TRBD2 (6 bases each). The V end was cut by 5 bases, the J end by 1 base, with 10 bases between. The CDR3 contains 13 residues. CDR1 is GTSNPN, CDR2 SVGIG, per germline (reference sequence). The CDR3 DNA follows: TGTGCCTGGTCGGGGGCCGGCACAGATACGCAGTATTTT. Protein: CAWSGAGTDTQYF.

In this sample, this clonotype turned up a few times. The chain has TRBV5-1 and TRBJ1-5; D not certain. Trimming removed 0 bases at V and 5 bases at J, with 6 bases between. CDR1 is SGHRS, CDR2 YFSETQ, per germline. The CDR3 is made up of 13 amino acids. The CDR3 spells CASSLGEDQPQHF. Here the CDR3 DNA reads TGCGCCAGCAGCTTGGGGGAGGATCAGCCCCAGCATTTT.

This clonotype came up many times. The gene calls are TRBV5-1 and TRBJ2-3; D call uncertain. The length of the CDR3 is 11 residues. The germline V gene encodes CDR1 SGHRS and CDR2 YFSETQ. The V and J ends lost 2 bases and 3 bases respectively, with 1 base between them. The CDR3 region is CASSFTDTQYF. In nucleotides, the CDR3 is TGCGCCAGCAGCTTTACAGATACGCAGTATTTT.

This clonotype was recorded at least ten times. V usage is TRBV7-3 and J usage is TRBJ2-2, with D unresolved. The CDR3 contains 13 residues. Between the trimmed V and J ends, which lost 5 bases and 7 bases, there was a span of 11 bases. Germline V CDR1 and CDR2: SGHTA, FQGTGA. Here the CDR3 reads CASSPRDHGELFF. CDR3 nucleotides: TGTGCCAGCAGCCCCCGTGACCACGGGGAGCTGTTTTTT.

The table lists this clonotype with a few counts. V is TRBV12-3 or TRBV12-4 and J is TRBJ1-6, with 8 bases fitting TRBD1. The junction had 4 bases not matched to a gene; V was cut back by 4 bases and J by 8 bases. The CDR3 is made up of 14 amino acids. CDR3 residues: CASSSDRGYSPLHF. CDR3 in DNA: TGTGCCAGCAGTTCTGACAGGGGATATTCACCCCTCCACTTT.

The table lists this clonotype with many counts. The rearrangement links TRBV5-1 to TRBJ1-2; tentatively, D is TRBD1 (5 bases). The V end lost 4 bases, the J end lost 7 bases, and 8 bases lay between the germline ends. CDR3 length equals 11 residues. Germline V gene lookup returns CDR1 SGHRS and CDR2 YFSETQ. The CDR3 protein is CASSSTGGYTF. CDR3 DNA sequence: TGCGCCAGCAGCAGTACAGGTGGCTACACCTTC.

In its sample, this clonotype was seen many times. The chain has TRBV19 and TRBJ2-3, with D maybe TRBD2 (5 bases). This CDR3 has 15 amino acids. Trimming took off 10 bases at V and 6 bases at J, with 23 bases between the two ends. Germline V lookup: CDR1 LNHDA, CDR2 SQIVND (reference sequence). CDR3 amino acids: CATVAEAHRGDTQYF. In DNA form, the CDR3 reads TGTGCCACCGTAGCCGAGGCCCATCGCGGGGATACGCAGTATTTT.

The chain couples TRBV24-1 to TRBJ2-7; D ambiguous. Germline CDR1 and CDR2: KGHDR and SFDVKD. Trimming cost V 3 bases and J 6 bases, with 8 bases left between them. The CDR3 totals 12 residues. This CDR3 is CATSDRTGEQYF. The CDR3 DNA follows: TGTGCCACCAGTGATCGGACCGGCGAGCAGTACTTC.

This clonotype was seen more than once but under ten times. The chain uses TRBV4-1 and TRBJ2-3; D uncertain. This CDR3 has 16 residues. V lost 1 base and J 0 bases, leaving 11 bases between the germline ends. CDR1 is MGHRA and CDR2 is YSYEKL in the germline V gene. The CDR3 nucleotides are TGCGCCAGCAGCCAAGCCGCGGCCACTAGCACAGATACGCAGTATTTT. It yields the protein CASSQAAATSTDTQYF.

This clonotype was detected only a few times. This chain uses TRBV13 with TRBJ2-3, with D uncertain. This CDR3 comprises 16 residues. V lost 1 base to trimming and J lost 1 base, with 12 bases between them. Germline-derived CDR1 and CDR2 are PRHDT and FYEKMQ (reference sequence). CDR3 DNA: TGTGCCAGCAGCTTAGCGCTCGCGGCCCGCACAGATACGCAGTATTTT. Its protein is CASSLALAARTDTQYF.